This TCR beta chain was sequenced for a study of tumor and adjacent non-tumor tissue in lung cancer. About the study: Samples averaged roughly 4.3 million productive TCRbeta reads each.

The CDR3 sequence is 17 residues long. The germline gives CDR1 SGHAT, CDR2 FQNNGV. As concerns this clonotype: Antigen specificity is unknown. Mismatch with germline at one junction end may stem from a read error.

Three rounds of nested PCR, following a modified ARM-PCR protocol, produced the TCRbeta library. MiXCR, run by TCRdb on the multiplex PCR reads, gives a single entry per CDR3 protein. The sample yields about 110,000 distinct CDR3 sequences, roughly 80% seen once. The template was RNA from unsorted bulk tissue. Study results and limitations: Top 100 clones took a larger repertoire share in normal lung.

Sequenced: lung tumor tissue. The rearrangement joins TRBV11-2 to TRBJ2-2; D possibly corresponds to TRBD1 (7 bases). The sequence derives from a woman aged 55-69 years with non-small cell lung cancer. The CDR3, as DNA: TGTGCCAGCAGCTCTCCGCAGGGGGGACTGAAGACCGGGGAGTTGTTTTTT. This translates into CASSSPQGGLKTGELFF.